One and the same sample provided the 5 T cell receptor beta chains below, sequenced in a study of identical twins. TCRdb reprocessed the 5' RACE reads via MiXCR and lists one record per CDR3 protein. The table shows around 570,000 distinct CDR3 sequences, with nearly 10% occurring only once. These data were likewise used in another study, on yellow fever vaccine responses in identical twins.

The source material was PBMCs. Receptor source: a woman younger than 35 in good health.

This clonotype was picked up a small number of times. This chain's CDR3 is CASSSLPGQGSNEQYF. DNA of the CDR3: TGTGCCAGCAGTTCACTACCCGGACAGGGATCCAACGAGCAGTACTTC. The rearrangement joins TRBV28 to TRBJ2-7; 8 bases agree with TRBD1. This CDR3 is 16 amino acids long. Looked up from germline, CDR1 is MDHEN and CDR2 is SYDVKM. V lost 4 bases and J lost 5; bases outside the gene matches: 13. Based on the CDR3 plus reference TRBV28 and TRBJ2-7, the full variable domain is DVKVTQSSRYLVKRTGEKVFLECVQDMDHENMFWYRQDPGLGLRLIYFSYDVKMKEKGDIPEGYSVSREKKERFSLILESASTNQTSMYLCASSSLPGQGSNEQYFGPGTRLTVT.

This clonotype was recorded many times. This chain links TRBV20-1 with TRBJ2-7, with 11 bases fitting TRBD2. The CDR3 contains 16 residues. Germline V gene data show CDR1 as DFQATT and CDR2 as SNEGSKA (reference sequence). V lost 4 bases to trimming and J lost 4 bases; unmatched junction nucleotides: 12. DNA for the CDR3: TGCAGTGCTATGCCGACGGCGGGACTAGCGGAATACGAGCAGTACTTC. The encoded protein is CSAMPTAGLAEYEQYF.

This clonotype has more than one count but fewer than ten. In nucleotides, the CDR3 is TGTGCCAGTACGGGACTAGCGGGCAGAAGCTCCTACAATGAGCAGTTCTTC. Protein: CASTGLAGRSSYNEQFF. The chain joins TRBV19 to TRBJ2-1; 12 bases map to TRBD2. Germline lookup yields CDR1 LNHDA and CDR2 SQIVND (reference sequence). This CDR3 has 17 residues. The V segment lost 7 bases and the J segment 0 bases; nucleotides outside the gene matches: 7.

This clonotype was observed a handful of times. The V and J genes are TRBV7-9 and TRBJ2-2; TRBD2 matches at 8 bases. CDR3 size: 12 residues. Germline V gene lookup returns CDR1 SEHNR and CDR2 FQNEAQ (reference sequence). The V and J ends lost 8 bases and 6 bases, in that order; junction bases with no gene match: 2. The CDR3 loop reads CASGAGAGELFF. The CDR3 DNA follows: TGTGCCAGCGGAGCGGGAGCCGGGGAGCTGTTTTTT.

The V call is TRBV20-1, the J call TRBJ2-7; 10 bases align to TRBD2. Germline CDR1 and CDR2: DFQATT and SNEGSKA (reference sequence). This CDR3 spans 16 amino acids. The ends lost 6 bases at V and 3 bases at J; junction bases unmatched: 14. CDR3 loop: CSAVSTSGTSDYEQYF. CDR3 DNA: TGCAGTGCCGTCTCGACCTCCGGGACTAGCGACTACGAGCAGTACTTC.